A selection of T cell receptor beta chains follows, all from one sample in a study of response to subunit inactivated influenza vaccine. One entry per CDR3 protein, called by TCRdb with MiXCR from the RT-PCR reads. Of under 200,000 distinct CDR3 sequences listed, roughly 12% are singletons. The same sample was also used in a study of T cells expressing NK-cell markers.

This specimen was CD8+ T cells sorted from PBMCs, taken 12 days after vaccination. These receptors came from a man aged 45 to 65 who received an inactivated influenza vaccine. CDR3s include the opening cysteine and the closing phenylalanine or tryptophan. D genes are given only for firm matches. Size is stated for part of the rows, as once, few or many counts, or as a class when the clone is expanded.

>TRBD2|many|TRBJ2-7|TRBV4-3
TGCGCCAGCAGCCAAAATAGCGGGAGGGCCAGGGAGCAGTACTTC
CASSQNSGRAREQYF
>.|.|TRBJ2-5|TRBV2
TGTGCCAGCAGTCCCGTGCCGGGACCAACACAAGAGACCCAGTACTTC
CASSPVPGPTQETQYF
>.|few|TRBJ2-2|TRBV12-3/TRBV12-4
TGTGCCAGCATACTCAAATGGTCCGTCACCGGGGAGCTGTTTTTT
CASILKWSVTGELFF
>.|few|TRBJ1-5|TRBV28
TGTGCCAGCAGTTTTGGGGCTGGGGAGGGCAATCAGCCCCAGCATTTT
CASSFGAGEGNQPQHF
>.|.|TRBJ2-1|TRBV6-2/TRBV6-3
TGTGCCAGTAGTTACGTTGGGGTTGGGCAGTTCTTC
CASSYVGVGQFF
>.|few|TRBJ2-1|TRBV7-9
TGTGCCAGCGACGGAAACACCGGGGCGGGCAATGAGCAGTTCTTC
CASDGNTGAGNEQFF
>TRBD1|.|TRBJ2-1|TRBV7-9
TGTGCCAGCAGCCTGGGACAGGCGGGTGAGCAGTTCTTC
CASSLGQAGEQFF
>.|many|TRBJ2-2|TRBV29-1
TGCAGCGTTGACGGGTCCGGGGGCACCGGGGAGCTGTTTTTT
CSVDGSGGTGELFF
>TRBD2|few|TRBJ2-3|TRBV12-3/TRBV12-4
TGTGCCAGCACCTTAGCGGGGGGCGGCACAGATACGCAGTATTTT
CASTLAGGGTDTQYF
>TRBD2|.|TRBJ2-2|TRBV20-1
TGCAGTGCTAGTAACCCAGGACTAGCGCCCGGGGAGCTGTTTTTT
CSASNPGLAPGELFF
>.|few|TRBJ2-7|TRBV7-9
TGTGCCAGCAGCTTAGATCTTAGGGGTTCCGAGCAGTACTTC
CASSLDLRGSEQYF
>.|many|TRBJ1-1|TRBV12-3/TRBV12-4
TGTGCCAGCAGTTTAGGGGGGGACATGAACACTGAAGCTTTCTTT
CASSLGGDMNTEAFF
>TRBD2|few|TRBJ2-2|TRBV27
TGTGCCAGCACCGTAATAGCGGGAATCGGCACCGGGGAGCTGTTTTTT
CASTVIAGIGTGELFF
>TRBD1|few|TRBJ1-1|TRBV12-3/TRBV12-4
TGTGCCAGCAGGCTTACAGGGGGTGAAGCTTTCTTT
CASRLTGGEAFF
>.|few|TRBJ2-2|TRBV28
TGTGCCAGCACCCTCAAAGACTCCGCGAACACCGGGGAGCTGTTTTTT
CASTLKDSANTGELFF
>TRBD2|.|TRBJ2-1|TRBV20-1
TGCAGTGCTAGAGATTGGCTAGCGGGGACATACAATGAGCAGTTCTTC
CSARDWLAGTYNEQFF
>.|few|TRBJ2-1|TRBV4-1
TGCGCCAGCAGCCATATCTGGGGGTCAGGGCCAGACAATGAGCAGTTCTTC
CASSHIWGSGPDNEQFF
>TRBD2|.|TRBJ2-7|TRBV14
TGTGCCAGCAGCCAAGGAGTCGGGCTAGCGGAGGACGAGCAGTACTTC
CASSQGVGLAEDEQYF
>.|.|TRBJ2-1|TRBV7-9
TGTGCCAGCACCCGTAAGGCGGAACAGACCTACAATGAGCAGTTCTTC
CASTRKAEQTYNEQFF
>TRBD2|.|TRBJ2-1|TRBV2
TGTGCCAGCAGTGAAGGGAAAGGCGGGAGGGCCTACAATGAGCAGTTCTTC
CASSEGKGGRAYNEQFF
>.|few|TRBJ1-1|TRBV4-1
TGCGCCAGCAGCCAAACCCGGGCCTCCGAAGCTTTCTTT
CASSQTRASEAFF
>.|.|TRBJ1-2|TRBV5-1
TGCGCCAGCAGCTTGGATTTGGGTACGGGGTATGGCTACACCTTC
CASSLDLGTGYGYTF
>.|many|TRBJ1-1|TRBV7-9
TGTGCCAGCAGCTTAGGAGGGGATTGGACTGAAGCTTTCTTT
CASSLGGDWTEAFF
>.|.|TRBJ2-6|TRBV20-1
TGCAGTGCTAGAGATTCGGGGGCTGGGGCCAACGTCCTGACTTTC
CSARDSGAGANVLTF
>TRBD2|.|TRBJ2-3|TRBV28
TGTGCCAGCAGTCCCACTAGCGGGAGGGACACAGATACGCAGTATTTT
CASSPTSGRDTDTQYF
>TRBD1|few|TRBJ2-1|TRBV4-3
TGCGCCAGCAGCGACAGGGGGCTCTACAATGAGCAGTTCTTC
CASSDRGLYNEQFF
>.|.|TRBJ1-3|TRBV10-3
TGTGCCATCAGTGAATCGGGGAACTCTGGAAACACCATATATTTT
CAISESGNSGNTIYF
>TRBD2|few|TRBJ2-3|TRBV4-3
TGCGCCAGCAGCCAATCCCGGGCTAGCGGTCGCACAGATACGCAGTATTTT
CASSQSRASGRTDTQYF
>.|.|TRBJ2-3|TRBV7-9
TGTGCCAGCACCGGACGGAGCACAGATACGCAGTATTTT
CASTGRSTDTQYF
>TRBD1|many|TRBJ1-1|TRBV6-2/TRBV6-3
TGTGCCAGCAGTTACCCGATCCCCGGACAGGGGGCTTGGTACACTGAAGCTTTCTTT
CASSYPIPGQGAWYTEAFF
>.|.|TRBJ2-7|TRBV30
TGTGCCTGGAGTGATCACCCCGCATCCTACGAGCAGTACTTC
CAWSDHPASYEQYF
>.|many|TRBJ1-5|TRBV20-1
TGCAGTGCTATAATACAGGGTCTCAATCAGCCCCAGCATTTT
CSAIIQGLNQPQHF
>.|few|TRBJ2-1|TRBV4-2
TGTGCCAGCAGCCAAGAGGTACGGGGGCCCCCCGATGAGCAGTTCTTC
CASSQEVRGPPDEQFF
>TRBD1|.|TRBJ1-6|TRBV6-5
TGTGCCAGCAGTTACCACTTACAGGGGGCTAATTCACCCCTCCACTTT
CASSYHLQGANSPLHF
>.|many|TRBJ2-7|TRBV28
TGTGCCAGCAGTTTAGGGCAGCCCTCCTACGAGCAGTACTTC
CASSLGQPSYEQYF
>.|few|TRBJ1-6|TRBV7-9
TGTGCCAGCAGCTTAAACACAGCTTCACCCCTCCACTTT
CASSLNTASPLHF
>.|few|TRBJ1-1|TRBV4-3
TGCGCCAGCAGCGCACACATACTATTTGACACTGAAGCTTTCTTT
CASSAHILFDTEAFF
>.|.|TRBJ2-1|TRBV30
TGTGCCTGGAGTGATGGGCCGGACAATGAGCAGTTCTTC
CAWSDGPDNEQFF
>TRBD2|few|TRBJ2-3|TRBV7-9
TGTGCCAGCAGCTTTGCCGCGCGGGAGAGCACAGATACGCAGTATTTT
CASSFAARESTDTQYF
>.|once|TRBJ2-2|TRBV10-3
TGTGCCATCAGATTTACCTCGAACACCGGGGAGCTGTTTTTT
CAIRFTSNTGELFF
>.|.|TRBJ2-7|TRBV28
TGTGCCAGCAGTTTACAGGGCCGCAATTACTACGAGCAGTACTTC
CASSLQGRNYYEQYF
>.|few|TRBJ2-3|TRBV6-5
TGTGCCAGCAGTTACGCCGCCCCCGGACACGATACGCAGTATTTT
CASSYAAPGHDTQYF
>TRBD2|.|TRBJ2-7|TRBV7-9
TGTGCCAGCAGCTTAGGTGGTGGTAGCGGGAGTACAGGGCAGTACTTC
CASSLGGGSGSTGQYF
>TRBD1|few|TRBJ1-1|TRBV15
TGTGCCACCAGCAGAGAAGCGAAAGACAGGGGGCCCCCTGAAGCTTTCTTT
CATSREAKDRGPPEAFF
>TRBD1|.|TRBJ1-6|TRBV2
TGTGCCAGCAGTGAAAGGAGGACAGGGCTAAATTCACCCCTCCACTTT
CASSERRTGLNSPLHF
>.|.|TRBJ2-7|TRBV20-1
TGCAGTGCTAGCTACAGGGACGAGCAGTACTTC
CSASYRDEQYF
>TRBD1|few|TRBJ1-2|TRBV7-9
TGTGCCAGCAGCTTACCCGGACAGGGGGCCGGCTACACCTTC
CASSLPGQGAGYTF
>TRBD1|many|TRBJ2-5|TRBV7-9
TGTGCCAGCAGCCTCAATAGGGACAGAAAAAAAGAGACCCAGTACTTC
CASSLNRDRKKETQYF
>TRBD2|.|TRBJ2-5|TRBV6-2/TRBV6-3
TGTGCCAGCAGTTACAAGGGCGGGGGGCAAGAGACCCAGTACTTC
CASSYKGGGQETQYF
>.|many|TRBJ1-5|TRBV12-3/TRBV12-4
TGTGCCAGCAGTCCGGAATCGGGCAATCAGCCCCAGCATTTT
CASSPESGNQPQHF
>.|many|TRBJ2-7|TRBV2
TGTGCCAGCAGTGGGGGGACAATTACCAGCCTCTACGAGCAGTACTTC
CASSGGTITSLYEQYF
>.|few|TRBJ2-1|TRBV11-2
TGTGCCAGCAGCTTAGTAGTCCATGGCTACAATGAGCAGTTCTTC
CASSLVVHGYNEQFF
>.|few|TRBJ2-5|TRBV9
TGTGCCAGCAGCGGCGGACTGGGAGAGACCCAGTACTTC
CASSGGLGETQYF
>.|few|TRBJ1-1|TRBV7-9
TGTGCCAGCAGCTCTCAGAGCTCCGAAGCTTTCTTT
CASSSQSSEAFF